Below are 26 T cell receptor beta chains sequenced from a single sample in a study of blood T cell repertoires in COVID-19. Clones were read by immunoSEQ multiplex PCR, and TCRdb kept only the in-frame ones, dropping some. The sample lists roughly 180,000 clones, more than 80% occurring once. What was sequenced was peripheral blood. The source is a woman aged 60-70 years with acute or convalescent COVID-19.

The chain joins TRBV11-2 to TRBJ1-4; the D gene is possibly TRBD1 (5 bases). V was clipped by 5 bases and J by 0 bases, with 13 bases between them. Per germline, CDR1 SGHAT and CDR2 FQNNGV. There are 16 residues in the CDR3. In DNA form, the CDR3 reads TGTGCCAGCAGCATCGGGGGGGGACCAACTAATGAAAAACTGTTTTTT. It is translated as CASSIGGGPTNEKLFF.

The rearrangement joins TRBV6-5 to TRBJ1-2; possible D gene TRBD1, 6 bases. V was shortened by 7 bases and J by 5 bases, with 20 bases between the two germline ends. The germline V gene encodes CDR1 MNHEY and CDR2 SVGAGI. The CDR3 totals 15 residues. This CDR3 reads CASNTGGGGGYGYTF. The CDR3 DNA reads as TGTGCCAGCAACACCGGAGGAGGGGGGGGATATGGCTACACCTTC.

This chain links TRBV5-4 with TRBJ1-1; 8 positions match TRBD1. V was pared by 4 bases and J by 1 base, with 9 bases of the junction left unmatched. In germline, CDR1 is SGHNT, CDR2 YYREEE (reference sequence). The CDR3 is 16 amino acids. CDR3 region: CASSGRQGRGNTEAFF. In DNA form, the CDR3 reads TGTGCCAGCAGCGGAAGACAGGGGAGAGGGAACACTGAAGCTTTCTTT.

V is TRBV2 and J is TRBJ2-1; tentative D call: TRBD2 (6 bases). Looked up from germline, CDR1 is SNHLY and CDR2 is FYNNEI. Trimming stripped 7 bases from V and 7 bases from J, with 8 bases between. This CDR3 has 11 amino acids. For the CDR3, the DNA is TGTGCCAGCACAGGGAGGAATGAGCAGTTCTTC. Encoded protein: CASTGRNEQFF.

The gene calls are TRBV2 and TRBJ1-6, with 9 bases identical to TRBD1. The germline V gene has CDR1 SNHLY and CDR2 FYNNEI. V lost 6 bases and J lost 1; bases outside the gene matches: 4. This CDR3 region has 16 residues. The CDR3 DNA reads TGTGCCAGCAGGGCCGGACAGGGGTCCTATAATTCACCCCTCCACTTT. Amino acids: CASRAGQGSYNSPLHF.

The J gene is TRBJ1-2, the V gene TRBV4-1; D unclear. The V and J ends lost 0 bases and 8 bases respectively, with 10 bases between them. Germline CDR1 reads MGHRA; CDR2 reads YSYEKL. The CDR3 covers 13 residues. CDR3 sequence: CASSQDLFIGYTF. CDR3 DNA: TGCGCCAGCAGCCAAGATCTATTTATAGGCTACACCTTC.

This clone showed up just a few times. This sequence joins TRBV7-9 and TRBJ1-4, with TRBD1 identical over 7 bases. This CDR3 is 17 amino acids long. The V gene's germline CDR1 is SEHNR and CDR2 FQNEAQ (reference sequence). J lost 4 bases, V lost 5 bases, and 13 bases had no gene match. As DNA, the CDR3 is TGTGCCAGCAGCAACACACTTCGCGGGACAGTTAATGAAAAACTGTTTTTT. It is translated as CASSNTLRGTVNEKLFF.

This clone was seen a single time. This rearrangement joins TRBV23-1 to TRBJ1-3; 9 bases align to TRBD1. TRBV23-1 is reported as an ORF; its role is uncertain. Trimming removed 8 bases from V and 9 bases from J; junction bases left unmatched: 11. The CDR3 has 14 residues. CDR3 DNA: TGCGCCAGCCCCTCGGACAGGGGAACCAGCACCATATATTTT. Translating gives CASPSDRGTSTIYF.

This rearrangement joins TRBV3-1 (or the pseudogene TRBV3-2) to TRBJ2-1; 7 bases match TRBD1. This CDR3 spans 13 amino acids. CDR1 is LGHDT, CDR2 YNNKEL, per germline (reference sequence). V lost 3 bases, J lost 7 bases, and 3 bases stayed unmatched. In DNA form, the CDR3 reads TGTGCCAGCAGCCAGAACAGGGGAAATGAGCAGTTCTTC. Amino acids: CASSQNRGNEQFF.

The chain employs TRBV5-1 and TRBJ1-4, with D tentatively TRBD1 (5 bases). Trimming left V 3 bases short and J 8 bases short, with 17 bases between. In germline, CDR1 is SGHRS, CDR2 YFSETQ. CDR3 length: 15 amino acids. The CDR3 here is CASSSGLVAEEKLFF. CDR3 sequence (DNA): TGCGCCAGCAGCTCGGGACTTGTTGCCGAAGAAAAACTGTTTTTT. The whole variable domain, remainder taken from reference TRBV5-1 and TRBJ1-4, is KAGVTQTPRYLIKTRGQQVTLSCSPISGHRSVSWYQQTPGQGLQFLFEYFSETQRNKGNFPGRFSGRQFSNSRSEMNVSTLELGDSALYLCASSSGLVAEEKLFFGSGTQLSVL.

This clone was detected only a few times. The chain employs TRBV7-2 and TRBJ1-5; D gene ambiguous. Trimming left V 2 bases short and J 6 bases short, with 11 bases between. CDR3 size: 14 residues. CDR1 is SGHTA, CDR2 FQGNSA, per germline. The CDR3 reads CASSLSRLIQPQHF. DNA of the CDR3: TGTGCCAGCAGCTTAAGCAGGCTTATTCAGCCCCAGCATTTT. Variable domain in full (rest from reference TRBV7-2 and TRBJ1-5): GAGVSQSPSNKVTEKGKDVELRCDPISGHTALYWYRQSLGQGLEFLIYFQGNSAPDKSGLPSDRFSAERTGGSVSTLTIQRTQQEDSAVYLCASSLSRLIQPQHFGDGTRLSIL.

CDR3 bases: TGTGCCAGCAGTGAAATGCAGGGGTCGTACACTGAAGCTTTCTTT. This encodes CASSEMQGSYTEAFF. This chain links TRBV6-1 with TRBJ1-1; tentatively, D is TRBD1 (6 bases). Per germline, CDR1 MNHNS and CDR2 SASEGT. V was clipped by 2 bases and J by 3 bases, with 13 bases between them. The CDR3 covers 15 residues.

The rearrangement uses TRBV15 and TRBJ1-1; D is unclear. CDR1 is LNHNV, CDR2 YYDKDF, per germline (reference sequence). V lost 4 bases to trimming and J lost 6 bases, with 15 bases between them. The CDR3 loop spans 14 amino acids. The CDR3 spells CATSTETGYAEAFF. As DNA, the CDR3 is TGTGCCACCAGCACAGAGACGGGATATGCTGAAGCTTTCTTT.

The chain recombines TRBV10-3 with TRBJ2-7, with a tentative D call TRBD1 (5 bases). The CDR3 has 13 amino acids. V was clipped by 0 bases and J by 5 bases, with 8 bases between them. Germline CDR1 ENHRY, CDR2 SYGVKD. The CDR3 loop reads CAISESGRDEQYV. The CDR3 DNA follows: TGTGCCATCAGTGAGTCTGGCAGGGACGAGCAGTACGTC.

This clone was found once. The chain uses TRBV5-4 and TRBJ2-2, with TRBD2 matching 7 bases. V was clipped by 6 bases and J by 8 bases; unmatched bases: 16. Germline V gives CDR1 SGHNT, CDR2 YYREEE (reference sequence). The CDR3 has 16 residues. The CDR3: CASTRGRAATPGELFF. The CDR3 DNA reads TGTGCCAGCACCCGGGGGAGGGCGGCTACACCGGGGGAGCTGTTTTTT.

This clone was seen a handful of times. CDR3 region: CASSPRGIGTF. As DNA, the CDR3 is TGTGCCAGCAGCCCCAGGGGCATCGGCACCTTC. This chain links TRBV7-8 with TRBJ1-2, with D perhaps TRBD1 (6 bases). Between the trimmed V and J ends, which lost 5 bases and 13 bases, there was a span of 14 bases. The V gene's germline CDR1 is SGHVS and CDR2 FQNEAQ. The CDR3 is 11 amino acids.

The chain combines TRBV5-1 with TRBJ1-5; TRBD1 matches 12 bases. The CDR3 consists of 17 residues. V lost 4 bases and J lost 3; bases outside the gene matches: 8. CDR1 is SGHRS, CDR2 YFSETQ, per germline. CDR3 sequence: CASSPGTGGKVNQPQHF. The CDR3 nucleotides are TGCGCCAGCAGCCCCGGGACAGGGGGCAAGGTCAATCAGCCCCAGCATTTT.

In this sample, this clone turned up once. This sequence joins TRBV19 and TRBJ2-2; a possible D gene is TRBD1 (6 bases). The germline V gene has CDR1 LNHDA and CDR2 SQIVND (reference sequence). CDR3 size: 14 residues. The V end was cut by 1 base, the J end by 4 bases, with 7 bases between. The CDR3 protein is CASSIGTATGELFF. CDR3 DNA sequence: TGTGCCAGTAGTATAGGGACAGCCACCGGGGAGCTGTTTTTT.

The rearrangement joins TRBV27 to TRBJ2-3; 12 bases are a match to TRBD2. V trimming: 7 bases; J trimming: 4 bases; junction bases outside the gene matches: 12. Germline lookup yields CDR1 MNHEY and CDR2 SMNVEV (reference sequence). This CDR3 has 17 residues. The CDR3 spells CASTRVRLAGDADTQYF. The DNA for the CDR3 is TGTGCCAGCACCCGGGTCCGACTAGCGGGAGACGCAGATACGCAGTATTTT.

Of note for this clone: Other DNA sequences from this sample encode an identical CDR3 as well. The genes are TRBV5-4 and TRBJ2-3, with unresolved D. Germline CDR1 is SGHNT and CDR2 is YYREEE (reference sequence). With 0 bases removed from V and 2 bases from J, the gap between germline ends came to 10 bases. The CDR3 loop spans 15 amino acids. The CDR3: CASSLAGALTDTQYF. The CDR3 DNA follows: TGTGCCAGCAGCTTGGCCGGAGCGCTCACAGATACGCAGTATTTT.

The chain couples TRBV6-5 to TRBJ1-5; 8 nucleotides match TRBD1. The V gene end was trimmed by 2 bases and the J gene end by 5 bases; junction bases not matched to a gene: 2. CDR3 length: 14 residues. Per the germline V gene, CDR1 is MNHEY and CDR2 is SVGAGI. DNA of the CDR3: TGTGCCAGCAGTTACGGACAGGGTGATCAGCCCCAGCATTTT. Amino acid sequence: CASSYGQGDQPQHF.

The genes are TRBV5-5 and TRBJ1-5; D may be TRBD1 (5 bases). The CDR3 sequence is 15 residues long. V was trimmed by 4 bases and J by 0 bases, leaving 11 bases between them. CDR1 SGHKS and CDR2 YYEKEE come from the germline V gene (reference sequence). As DNA, the CDR3 is TGTGCCAGCAGCCCAGACAGTTATAGCAATCAGCCCCAGCATTTT. The encoded protein is CASSPDSYSNQPQHF.

The rearrangement joins TRBV11-3 to TRBJ1-6; 8 positions match TRBD1. CDR1 SGHNT and CDR2 YENEEA come from the germline V gene. Trimming took 6 bases from V and 5 from J; bases not matched to a gene: 6. This CDR3 has 15 residues. The CDR3 is CASRPGTGDNSPLHF. The CDR3 nucleotides read TGTGCCAGCAGACCCGGGACAGGAGATAATTCACCCCTCCACTTT. The complete variable domain, with remaining parts taken from reference TRBV11-3 and TRBJ1-6, reads EAGVVQSPRYKIIEKKQPVAFWCNPISGHNTLYWYLQNLGQGPELLIRYENEEAVDDSQLPKDRFSAERLKGVDSTLKIQPAELGDSAVYLCASRPGTGDNSPLHFGNGTRLTVT.

The CDR3 region is CASRNREGNNEQFF. The CDR3 DNA sequence: TGTGCCAGCAGGAACCGGGAGGGGAACAATGAGCAGTTCTTC. This chain joins TRBV2 and TRBJ2-1; TRBD2 matches at 8 bases. Germline lookup yields CDR1 SNHLY and CDR2 FYNNEI. This CDR3 region has 14 residues. V lost 6 bases and J lost 5; bases outside the gene matches: 6.

V gene TRBV30 combines with J gene TRBJ2-2; TRBD2 is a possible D gene (5 bases). CDR3 length: 14 residues. Germline CDR1 reads GTSNPN; CDR2 reads SVGIG (reference sequence). Deletions cut 3 bases from V and 0 bases from J, with 8 bases between. CDR3: CAWRVSANTGELFF. CDR3 bases: TGTGCCTGGAGGGTTAGCGCGAACACCGGGGAGCTGTTTTTT.

This sequence joins TRBV9 and TRBJ2-1; 8 nucleotides agree with TRBD2. V lost 4 bases and J lost 12; bases outside the gene matches: 15. This CDR3 spans 15 amino acids. The germline CDR1 and CDR2 sequences are SGDLS and YYNGEE. CDR3 sequence: CASSPRGWREVGQFF. The CDR3 region has the DNA TGTGCCAGCAGCCCCCGGGGGTGGCGGGAGGTAGGGCAGTTCTTC.